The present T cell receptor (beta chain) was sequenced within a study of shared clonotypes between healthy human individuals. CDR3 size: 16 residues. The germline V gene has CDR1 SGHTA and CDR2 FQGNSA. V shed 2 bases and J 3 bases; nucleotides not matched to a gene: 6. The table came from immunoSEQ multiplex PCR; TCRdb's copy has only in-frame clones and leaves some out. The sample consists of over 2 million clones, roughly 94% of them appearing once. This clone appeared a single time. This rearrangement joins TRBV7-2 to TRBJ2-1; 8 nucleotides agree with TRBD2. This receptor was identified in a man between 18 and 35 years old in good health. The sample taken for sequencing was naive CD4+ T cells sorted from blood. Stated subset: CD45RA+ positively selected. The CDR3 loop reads CASSLRLALGYNEQFF. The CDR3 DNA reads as TGTGCCAGCAGCTTAAGACTAGCGCTAGGCTACAATGAGCAGTTCTTC. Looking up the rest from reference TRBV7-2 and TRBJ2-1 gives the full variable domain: GAGVSQSPSNKVTEKGKDVELRCDPISGHTALYWYRQSLGQGLEFLIYFQGNSAPDKSGLPSDRFSAERTGGSVSTLTIQRTQQEDSAVYLCASSLRLALGYNEQFFGPGTRLTVL.